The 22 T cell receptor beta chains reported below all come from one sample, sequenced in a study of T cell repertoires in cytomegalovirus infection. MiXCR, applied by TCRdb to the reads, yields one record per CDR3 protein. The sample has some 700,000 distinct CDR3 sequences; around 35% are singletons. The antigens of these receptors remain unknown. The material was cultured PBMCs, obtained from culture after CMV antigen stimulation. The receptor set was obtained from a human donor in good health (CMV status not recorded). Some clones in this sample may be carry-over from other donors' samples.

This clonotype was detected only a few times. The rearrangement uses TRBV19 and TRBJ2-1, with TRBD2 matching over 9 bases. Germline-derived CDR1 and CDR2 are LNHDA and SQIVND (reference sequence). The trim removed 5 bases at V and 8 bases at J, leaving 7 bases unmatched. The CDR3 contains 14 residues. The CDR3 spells CASSGTKRGDEQFF. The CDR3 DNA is TGTGCCAGTAGTGGGACTAAGCGGGGGGATGAGCAGTTCTTC.

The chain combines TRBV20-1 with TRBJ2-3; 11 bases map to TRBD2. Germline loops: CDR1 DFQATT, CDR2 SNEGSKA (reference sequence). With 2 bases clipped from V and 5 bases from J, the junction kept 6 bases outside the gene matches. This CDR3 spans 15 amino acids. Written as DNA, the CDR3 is TGCAGTGCTAGATTAGCGGGGGGGCCCGGAGATACGCAGTATTTT. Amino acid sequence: CSARLAGGPGDTQYF.

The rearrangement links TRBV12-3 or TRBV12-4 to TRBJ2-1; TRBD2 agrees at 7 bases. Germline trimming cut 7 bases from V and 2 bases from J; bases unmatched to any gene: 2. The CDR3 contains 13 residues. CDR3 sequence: CASKGGTYNEQFF. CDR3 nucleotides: TGTGCCAGCAAGGGAGGGACCTACAATGAGCAGTTCTTC.

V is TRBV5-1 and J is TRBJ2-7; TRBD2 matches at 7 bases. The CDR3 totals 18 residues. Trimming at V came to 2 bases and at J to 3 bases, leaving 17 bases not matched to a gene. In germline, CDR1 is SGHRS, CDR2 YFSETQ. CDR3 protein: CASSLGPSGGNGRYEQYF. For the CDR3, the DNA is TGCGCCAGCAGCTTAGGTCCCTCGGGGGGAAATGGACGCTACGAGCAGTACTTC.

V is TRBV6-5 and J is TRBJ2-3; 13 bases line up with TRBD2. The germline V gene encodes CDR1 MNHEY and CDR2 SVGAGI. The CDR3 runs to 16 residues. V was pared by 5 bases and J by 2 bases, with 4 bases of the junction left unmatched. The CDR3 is CASSEGLAGHTDTQYF. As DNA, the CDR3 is TGTGCCAGCAGTGAGGGACTAGCGGGGCACACAGATACGCAGTATTTT.

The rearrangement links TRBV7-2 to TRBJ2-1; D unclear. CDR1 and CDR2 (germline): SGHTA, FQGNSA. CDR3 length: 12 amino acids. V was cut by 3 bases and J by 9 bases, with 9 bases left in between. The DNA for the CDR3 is TGTGCCAGCAGCTTTGATCTGGTTGAGCAGTTCTTC. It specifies CASSFDLVEQFF.

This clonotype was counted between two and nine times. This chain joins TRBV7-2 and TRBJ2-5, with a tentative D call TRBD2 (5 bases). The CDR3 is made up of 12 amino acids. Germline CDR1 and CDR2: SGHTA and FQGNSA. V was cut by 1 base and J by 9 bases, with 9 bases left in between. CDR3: CASSLVGKAQYF. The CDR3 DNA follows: TGTGCCAGCAGCTTAGTCGGGAAGGCCCAGTACTTC.

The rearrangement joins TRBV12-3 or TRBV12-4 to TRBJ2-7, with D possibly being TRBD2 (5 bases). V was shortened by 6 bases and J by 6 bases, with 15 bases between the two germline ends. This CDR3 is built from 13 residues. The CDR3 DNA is TGTGCCAGCAGCCCGACCCCGGGGTCCGAGCAGTACTTC. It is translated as CASSPTPGSEQYF.

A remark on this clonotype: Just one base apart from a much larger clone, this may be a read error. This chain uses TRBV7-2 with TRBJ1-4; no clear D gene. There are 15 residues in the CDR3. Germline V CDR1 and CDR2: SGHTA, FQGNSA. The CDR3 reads CASNLLAEKNEKLFF. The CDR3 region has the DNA TGTGCCAGCAACTTATTGGCTGAGAAAAATGAAAAACTGTTTTTT. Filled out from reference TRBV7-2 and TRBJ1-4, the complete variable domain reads GAGVSQSPSNKVTEKGKDVELRCDPISGHTALYWYRQSLGQGLEFLIYFQGNSAPDKSGLPSDRFSAERTGGSVSTLTIQRTQQEDSAVYLCASNLLAEKNEKLFFGSGTQLSVL.

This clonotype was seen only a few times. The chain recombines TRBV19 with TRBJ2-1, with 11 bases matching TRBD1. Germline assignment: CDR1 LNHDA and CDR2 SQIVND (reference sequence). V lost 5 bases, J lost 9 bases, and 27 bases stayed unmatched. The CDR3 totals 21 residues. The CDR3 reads CASSDNPSGTGGTWRGFEQFF. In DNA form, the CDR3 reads TGTGCCAGTAGTGATAACCCTTCCGGGACAGGGGGTACCTGGCGGGGGTTTGAGCAGTTCTTC. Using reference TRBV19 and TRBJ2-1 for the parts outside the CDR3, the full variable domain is DGGITQSPKYLFRKEGQNVTLSCEQNLNHDAMYWYRQDPGQGLRLIYYSQIVNDFQKGDIAEGYSVSREKKESFPLTVTSAQKNPTAFYLCASSDNPSGTGGTWRGFEQFFGPGTRLTVL.

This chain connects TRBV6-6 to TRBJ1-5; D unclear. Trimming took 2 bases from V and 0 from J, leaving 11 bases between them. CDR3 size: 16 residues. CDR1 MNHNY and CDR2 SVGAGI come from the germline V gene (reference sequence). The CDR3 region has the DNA TGTGCCAGCAGTTACCGGGCGGACTATAGCAATCAGCCCCAGCATTTT. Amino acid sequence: CASSYRADYSNQPQHF.

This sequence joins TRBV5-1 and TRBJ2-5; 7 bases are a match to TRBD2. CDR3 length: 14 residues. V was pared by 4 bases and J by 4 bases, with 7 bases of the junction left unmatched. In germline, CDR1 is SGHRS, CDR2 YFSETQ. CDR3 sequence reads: CASSPGLGLETQYF. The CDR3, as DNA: TGCGCCAGCAGCCCAGGACTAGGGTTAGAGACCCAGTACTTC.

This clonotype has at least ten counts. The CDR3 sequence: CASTESQSYSPLHF. The CDR3 DNA sequence: TGTGCCAGCACCGAATCGCAGTCCTATTCACCCCTCCACTTT. This rearrangement joins TRBV7-2 to TRBJ1-6; the D is unclear. Trimming cost V 7 bases and J 8 bases, with 15 bases left between them. CDR1 and CDR2 (germline): SGHTA, FQGNSA. CDR3 length: 14 residues.

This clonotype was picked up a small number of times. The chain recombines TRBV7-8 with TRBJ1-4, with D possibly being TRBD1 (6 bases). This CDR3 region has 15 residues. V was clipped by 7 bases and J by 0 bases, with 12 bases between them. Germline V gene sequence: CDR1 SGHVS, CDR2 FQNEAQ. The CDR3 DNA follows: TGTGCCAGCACTCCTTCAGGGGCAACTAATGAAAAACTGTTTTTT. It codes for CASTPSGATNEKLFF.

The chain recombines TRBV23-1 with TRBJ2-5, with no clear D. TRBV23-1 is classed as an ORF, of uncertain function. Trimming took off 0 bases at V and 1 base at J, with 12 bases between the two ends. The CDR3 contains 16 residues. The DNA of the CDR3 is TGCGCCAGCAGTCAATCGGTCCCCCGACCCCAAGAGACCCAGTACTTC. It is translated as CASSQSVPRPQETQYF.

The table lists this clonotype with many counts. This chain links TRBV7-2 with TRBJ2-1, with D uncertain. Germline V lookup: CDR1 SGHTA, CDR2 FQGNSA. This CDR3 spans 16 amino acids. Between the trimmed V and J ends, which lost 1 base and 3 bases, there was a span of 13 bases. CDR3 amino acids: CASSLVGHPDYNEQFF. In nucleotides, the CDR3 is TGTGCCAGCAGCTTAGTGGGTCATCCGGACTACAATGAGCAGTTCTTC.

The CDR3 reads CSATLLAGISNQPQHF. In DNA form, the CDR3 reads TGCAGTGCTACCCTCCTCGCGGGGATTAGCAATCAGCCCCAGCATTTT. V is TRBV20-1 and J is TRBJ1-5, with D unclear. V was cut by 4 bases and J by 0 bases, with 16 bases left in between. The CDR3 has 16 amino acids. From germline, CDR1 is DFQATT and CDR2 SNEGSKA (reference sequence).

The CDR3 DNA sequence: TGCAGCGTCGCTTCGGGACAGATTAATCAGCCCCAGCATTTT. Residues: CSVASGQINQPQHF. The V call is TRBV29-1, the J call TRBJ1-5, with 7 bases fitting TRBD1. V shed 6 bases, J shed 4 bases, and the junction held 9 bases outside the gene matches. Germline CDR1 is SQVTM and CDR2 is ANQGSEA. The CDR3 totals 14 residues.

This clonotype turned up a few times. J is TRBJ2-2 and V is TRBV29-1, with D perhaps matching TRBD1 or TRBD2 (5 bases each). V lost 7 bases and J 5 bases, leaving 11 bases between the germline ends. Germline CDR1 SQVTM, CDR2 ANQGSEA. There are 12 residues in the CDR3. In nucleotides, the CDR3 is TGCAGCGGGCACGGGGCGACCGGGGAGCTGTTTTTT. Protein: CSGHGATGELFF.

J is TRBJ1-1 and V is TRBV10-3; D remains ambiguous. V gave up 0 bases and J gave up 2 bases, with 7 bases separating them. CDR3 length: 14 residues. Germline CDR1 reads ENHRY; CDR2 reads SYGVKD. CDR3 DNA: TGTGCCATCAGTGAGTCCGAGGCCAACACTGAAGCTTTCTTT. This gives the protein CAISESEANTEAFF.

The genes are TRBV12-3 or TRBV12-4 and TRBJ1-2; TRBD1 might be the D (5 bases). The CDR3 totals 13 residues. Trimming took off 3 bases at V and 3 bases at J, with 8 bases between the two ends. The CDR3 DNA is TGTGCCAGCAGTTTTGACAGTGACTATGGCTACACCTTC. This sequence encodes CASSFDSDYGYTF.

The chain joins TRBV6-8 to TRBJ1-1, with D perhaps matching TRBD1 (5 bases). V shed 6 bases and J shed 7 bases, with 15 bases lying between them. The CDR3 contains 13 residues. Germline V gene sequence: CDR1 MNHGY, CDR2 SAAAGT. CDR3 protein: CASRGGGRGEAFF. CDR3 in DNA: TGTGCCAGCAGGGGGGGAGGGAGGGGTGAAGCTTTCTTT.